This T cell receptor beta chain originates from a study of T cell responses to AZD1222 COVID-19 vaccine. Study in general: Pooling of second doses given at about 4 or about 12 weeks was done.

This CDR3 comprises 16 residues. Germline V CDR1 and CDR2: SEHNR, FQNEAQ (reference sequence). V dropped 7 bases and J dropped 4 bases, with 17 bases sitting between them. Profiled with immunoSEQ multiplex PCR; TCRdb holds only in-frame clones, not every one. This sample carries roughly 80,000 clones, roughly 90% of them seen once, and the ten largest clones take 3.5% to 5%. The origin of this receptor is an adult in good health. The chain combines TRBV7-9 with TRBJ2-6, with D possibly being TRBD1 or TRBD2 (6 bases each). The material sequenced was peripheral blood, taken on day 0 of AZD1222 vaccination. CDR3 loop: CASTPSGAGGANVLTF. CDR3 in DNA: TGTGCCAGCACCCCGTCGGGGGCGGGAGGGGCCAACGTCCTGACTTTC.